Below are 23 T cell receptor beta chains sequenced from a single sample in a study of response to subunit inactivated influenza vaccine. TCRdb re-called the RT-PCR reads with MiXCR, one entry per CDR3 protein. The sample holds around 760,000 distinct CDR3 sequences; 14% are singletons and the top ten take around 7%. The sample was PBMCs from blood, taken 14 to 15 days before vaccination. These receptors all stem from a man in his fifties or sixties who received an inactivated influenza vaccine.

This clonotype was detected only a few times. The J gene is TRBJ2-5, the V gene TRBV20-1, with 7 bases that match TRBD2. CDR1 DFQATT and CDR2 SNEGSKA come from the germline V gene (reference sequence). J lost 5 bases, V lost 6 bases, and 12 bases had no gene match. CDR3 length equals 14 residues. CDR3 region: CSAAGAGAWETQYF. The CDR3 DNA follows: TGCAGTGCCGCAGGCGCGGGAGCTTGGGAGACCCAGTACTTC.

The rearrangement joins TRBV12-3 or TRBV12-4 to TRBJ2-5; no clear D. The CDR3 is made up of 13 amino acids. V gave up 2 bases and J gave up 5 bases, with 9 bases separating them. The CDR3 is CASSLSLGETQYF. The CDR3 DNA reads as TGTGCCAGCAGTTTATCTTTGGGGGAGACCCAGTACTTC.

This chain connects TRBV15 to TRBJ1-5; 7 nucleotides match TRBD1. The CDR3 has 15 amino acids. Trimming cost V 0 bases and J 7 bases; bases outside gene matches: 6. The germline gives CDR1 LNHNV, CDR2 YYDKDF (reference sequence). The CDR3 region is CATSREGGLRQPQHF. CDR3 DNA sequence: TGTGCCACCAGCAGAGAAGGGGGCTTGAGGCAGCCCCAGCATTTT.

The chain joins TRBV28 to TRBJ1-5; TRBD1 is a possible D gene (6 bases). The CDR3 spans 16 residues. Germline CDR1 reads MDHEN; CDR2 reads SYDVKM. The ends were cut back, 3 bases at V and 0 bases at J, with 12 bases in the middle. The CDR3 loop is CASSFWTDYSNQPQHF. The CDR3 region has the DNA TGTGCCAGCAGTTTTTGGACAGACTATAGCAATCAGCCCCAGCATTTT.

The chain employs TRBV20-1 and TRBJ1-2; possibly TRBD1 for D (5 bases). The CDR3 length is 12 residues. Trimming removed 5 bases from V and 3 bases from J, with 10 bases in between. CDR1 is DFQATT and CDR2 is SNEGSKA in the germline V gene (reference sequence). This chain's CDR3 is CSAVRGDYGYTF. CDR3 DNA sequence: TGCAGTGCTGTCCGGGGGGACTATGGCTACACCTTC.

This clonotype was detected a few times. The chain joins TRBV4-1 to TRBJ1-5; D not resolved. The CDR3 length is 17 residues. V gave up 0 bases and J gave up 5 bases, with 17 bases separating them. The germline gives CDR1 MGHRA, CDR2 YSYEKL. The CDR3 DNA is TGCGCCAGCAGCCAAGATTGGCTTAGGGCGGGTGATCAGCCCCAGCATTTT. This gives the protein CASSQDWLRAGDQPQHF.

This clonotype was found many times. The J gene is TRBJ2-1, the V gene TRBV20-1; D is possibly TRBD1 (8 bases). Trimming pared 0 bases from V and 7 bases from J, leaving 13 bases between. This CDR3 comprises 14 residues. CDR1 and CDR2 from the germline V gene are DFQATT and SNEGSKA (reference sequence). The CDR3, as DNA: TGCAGTGCTAGAGATCAACAGGGGGGGAATGAGCAGTTCTTC. Its translation is CSARDQQGGNEQFF.

This clonotype was picked up a small number of times. V gene TRBV4-1 combines with J gene TRBJ1-5; D may be TRBD1 (5 bases). This CDR3 is built from 15 residues. The V gene lost 3 bases and the J gene lost 0 bases, with 9 bases spanning the gap. Germline values: CDR1 MGHRA, CDR2 YSYEKL. CDR3 nucleotide sequence: TGCGCCAGCAGCCAGACAGCAATTAGCAATCAGCCCCAGCATTTT. This encodes CASSQTAISNQPQHF.

This clonotype was found many times. The chain recombines TRBV14 with TRBJ2-7; D is perhaps TRBD1 (5 bases). The CDR3 is made up of 13 amino acids. Germline V gene data show CDR1 as SGHDN and CDR2 as FVKESK. Trimming pared 2 bases from V and 4 bases from J, leaving 9 bases between. CDR3 loop: CASSQTGFYEQYF. In DNA form, the CDR3 reads TGTGCCAGCAGCCAAACAGGATTTTACGAGCAGTACTTC.

In this sample, this clonotype turned up a few times. V usage is TRBV7-2 and J usage is TRBJ2-7; 10 nucleotides match TRBD2. This CDR3 contains 16 residues. The V gene's germline CDR1 is SGHTA and CDR2 FQGNSA. J lost 1 base, V lost 4 bases, and 7 bases had no gene match. CDR3 in DNA: TGTGCCAGCAGCTCATCCGGGACTAGCGTTTCCTACGAGCAGTACTTC. It encodes CASSSSGTSVSYEQYF.

V gene TRBV7-2 combines with J gene TRBJ2-7; 7 nucleotides line up with TRBD1. The CDR3 consists of 14 residues. Germline V gives CDR1 SGHTA, CDR2 FQGNSA. V gave up 3 bases and J gave up 2 bases; unmatched junction bases: 4. The CDR3 coding sequence is TGTGCCAGCAGCTTTGGGACAGAGACCTACGAGCAGTACTTC. This translates into CASSFGTETYEQYF.

This chain connects TRBV18 to TRBJ2-1; 10 nucleotides match TRBD2. V was pared by 5 bases and J by 8 bases, with 6 bases of the junction left unmatched. This CDR3 has 14 amino acids. The germline V gene encodes CDR1 KGHSH and CDR2 LQKENI. The DNA for the CDR3 is TGTGCCAGCTCAGTTTTAGCGGGAGGTTATGAGCAGTTCTTC. The encoded protein is CASSVLAGGYEQFF.

Many counts were recorded for this clonotype. V is TRBV5-1 and J is TRBJ1-3, with TRBD1 matching 8 bases. The trim removed 7 bases at V and 0 bases at J, leaving 3 bases unmatched. Germline-derived CDR1 and CDR2 are SGHRS and YFSETQ. The CDR3 length is 14 residues. This chain's CDR3 is CASGQGDSGNTIYF. In DNA form, the CDR3 reads TGCGCCAGCGGACAGGGTGACTCTGGAAACACCATATATTTT. The variable domain in full, completed from reference TRBV5-1 and TRBJ1-3, reads KAGVTQTPRYLIKTRGQQVTLSCSPISGHRSVSWYQQTPGQGLQFLFEYFSETQRNKGNFPGRFSGRQFSNSRSEMNVSTLELGDSALYLCASGQGDSGNTIYFGEGSWLTVV.

This clonotype was seen a few times. This sequence joins TRBV15 and TRBJ2-1; 12 bases align to TRBD2. Germline V CDR1 and CDR2: LNHNV, YYDKDF (reference sequence). The CDR3 runs to 17 residues. The ends lost 5 bases at V and 4 bases at J; junction bases unmatched: 9. CDR3 protein: CATSSGRTSGVYNEQFF. The DNA for the CDR3 is TGTGCCACCAGCTCGGGGCGGACTAGCGGGGTTTACAATGAGCAGTTCTTC. Based on the CDR3 plus reference TRBV15 and TRBJ2-1, the full variable domain is DAMVIQNPRYQVTQFGKPVTLSCSQTLNHNVMYWYQQKSSQAPKLLFHYYDKDFNNEADTPDNFQSRRPNTSFCFLDIRSPGLGDTAMYLCATSSGRTSGVYNEQFFGPGTRLTVL.

CDR3 nucleotides: TGTGCCAGCAGCGTCCTGGGGGAGGCCAATGAGCAGTTCTTC. This codes for CASSVLGEANEQFF. The chain links TRBV7-6 to TRBJ2-1; tentatively, D is TRBD2 (6 bases). The CDR3 runs 14 residues. Germline assignment: CDR1 SGHVS and CDR2 FNYEAQ. The germline V and J ends were trimmed by 5 bases and 6 bases, with 14 bases remaining between them.

The chain recombines TRBV20-1 with TRBJ1-1, with a possible D match to TRBD1 (6 bases). V was shortened by 6 bases and J by 7 bases, with 15 bases between the two germline ends. The CDR3 totals 12 residues. Germline assignment: CDR1 DFQATT and CDR2 SNEGSKA (reference sequence). The CDR3 is CSARQGKGEAFF. The CDR3 region has the DNA TGCAGTGCCCGCCAGGGGAAAGGTGAAGCTTTCTTT.

Only a few counts were recorded for this clonotype. The J gene is TRBJ1-6, the V gene TRBV7-2; perhaps TRBD1 as D (6 bases). The V and J ends lost 5 bases and 9 bases respectively, with 17 bases between them. Germline V gene data show CDR1 as SGHTA and CDR2 as FQGNSA. The CDR3 consists of 15 residues. The CDR3 region has the DNA TGTGCCAGCAGCGGGGGAACAGGGTTCGGTTCACCCCTCCACTTT. Its translation: CASSGGTGFGSPLHF.

There are a few counts of this clonotype. The rearrangement links TRBV27 to TRBJ1-5, with 9 bases matching TRBD1. V dropped 5 bases and J dropped 2; count of bases not matched to a gene: 7. Germline CDR1 reads MNHEY; CDR2 reads SMNVEV (reference sequence). The CDR3 is 16 residues long. The DNA for the CDR3 is TGTGCCAGCAGTCCCGGGACAGGGTTCGGCAATCAGCCCCAGCATTTT. Its translation: CASSPGTGFGNQPQHF.

The chain recombines TRBV19 with TRBJ2-1; TRBD2 is a possible D gene (5 bases). The CDR3 contains 13 residues. Between the trimmed V and J ends, which lost 0 bases and 10 bases, there was a span of 10 bases. Germline CDR1 is LNHDA and CDR2 is SQIVND (reference sequence). The CDR3 nucleotides read TGTGCCAGTAGTATAGACCGACTACGGGAGCAGTTCTTC. Translation gives CASSIDRLREQFF.

This clonotype was found a few times. This chain links TRBV5-5 with TRBJ2-7, with 8 positions matching TRBD2. This CDR3 is built from 15 residues. The germline CDR1 and CDR2 sequences are SGHKS and YYEKEE (reference sequence). With 1 base clipped from V and 3 bases from J, the junction kept 6 bases outside the gene matches. CDR3 nucleotide sequence: TGTGCCAGCAGCTTGAGGTTACTAGCGGACTACGAGCAGTACTTC. Translating gives CASSLRLLADYEQYF.

The chain employs TRBV20-1 and TRBJ2-3; perhaps TRBD1 as D (7 bases). Germline assignment: CDR1 DFQATT and CDR2 SNEGSKA (reference sequence). The germline V and J ends were trimmed by 6 bases and 2 bases, with 18 bases remaining between them. The CDR3 is 15 residues long. The CDR3 spells CSAQSGGTDTDTQYF. The CDR3 DNA reads TGCAGTGCGCAAAGTGGGGGGACAGACACAGATACGCAGTATTTT.

This clonotype was detected only a few times. The chain combines TRBV18 with TRBJ2-7; 8 nucleotides line up with TRBD2. V shed 3 bases, J shed 3 bases, and the junction held 10 bases outside the gene matches. CDR1 and CDR2 (germline): KGHSH, LQKENI. This CDR3 has 16 residues. The DNA of the CDR3 is TGTGCCAGCTCACCCATGGGAGCGGGGGTGATCTACGAGCAGTACTTC. Encoded protein: CASSPMGAGVIYEQYF. The whole variable domain, remainder taken from reference TRBV18 and TRBJ2-7, is NAGVMQNPRHLVRRRGQEARLRCSPMKGHSHVYWYRQLPEEGLKFMVYLQKENIIDESGMPKERFSAEFPKEGPSILRIQQVVRGDSAAYFCASSPMGAGVIYEQYFGPGTRLTVT.

CDR3 in amino acids: CASGREKLFF. The CDR3 region has the DNA TGTGCCAGCGGGCGTGAAAAACTGTTTTTT. The V call is TRBV28, the J call TRBJ1-4, with D hard to call. Trimming took off 8 bases at V and 7 bases at J, with 5 bases between the two ends. This CDR3 comprises 10 residues. Germline assignment: CDR1 MDHEN and CDR2 SYDVKM.